This TCR beta chain was obtained from a study of cytomegalovirus exposure and HLA in healthy donors. Looking at the study overall: An earlier analysis found roughly 100 million unique TCR beta sequences from approximately 190 million T cells.

Trimming at V came to 5 bases and at J to 1 base, leaving 3 bases not matched to a gene. CDR3 length equals 15 residues. Germline CDR1 reads SGHAT; CDR2 reads FQNNGV. PCR involved 60 Vbeta and 13 Jbeta primers. This table comes from immunoSEQ multiplex PCR, and its TCRdb copy is limited to in-frame clones, with some not included. Of some 160,000 clones in the sample, roughly 85% were seen once. Input material: PBMCs. This clonotype was obtained from a young man in good health and CMV-seropositive. The chain recombines TRBV11-2 with TRBJ2-7; 12 bases align to TRBD2. The CDR3 DNA is TGTGCCAGCAGCATGGGGACTAGCGGGTCCTACGAGCAGTACTTC. Its translation is CASSMGTSGSYEQYF. Combining the CDR3 with reference TRBV11-2 and TRBJ2-7 gives the whole variable domain EAGVAQSPRYKIIEKRQSVAFWCNPISGHATLYWYQQILGQGPKLLIQFQNNGVVDDSQLPKDRFSAERLKGVDSTLKIQPAKLEDSAVYLCASSMGTSGSYEQYFGPGTRLTVT.